This TCR beta chain derives from a study of human T cells and chemical hapten exposure. As the library was built, unique molecular identifiers were attached to individual cDNA molecules. TCRdb analysed the RACE reads with MiXCR anew, one entry per CDR3 protein. This table holds some 200,000 distinct CDR3 sequences, under 35% found once. Time point in this sample: pre-sensitization, week 0. The treatment here: therapeutic diphenylcyclopropenone sensitization with weekly scalp DPC. There are 12 residues in the CDR3. The V gene's germline CDR1 is MNHEY and CDR2 SMNVEV (reference sequence). V was shortened by 3 bases and J by 8 bases, with 10 bases between the two germline ends.

This chain connects TRBV27 to TRBJ1-1; D may be TRBD1 (6 bases). The sample was whole blood, taken in connection with sensitization to the hapten diphenylcyclopropenone (DPC). This receptor was obtained from a woman aged 30 to 39 with alopecia areata. Some clones in this sample may be carry-over from other donors' samples. Here the CDR3 DNA reads TGTGCCAGCAGTTTTAGGGGGGCGGAAGCTTTCTTT. Residues: CASSFRGAEAFF.